This is a list of T cell receptor beta chains from one sample in a study of PD-L1 blockade in urothelial cancer. The assay was immunoSEQ multiplex PCR, and TCRdb's table has in-frame clones only and misses some. This table has 45,000 to 50,000 clones, 82% appearing once. Source: PBMCs, taken around atezolizumab (anti-PD-L1) treatment. These receptors were obtained from a man aged 45-60 years with urothelial cancer. Both conserved end residues are part of each CDR3. A D gene is named only where the DNA matches it firmly. Some rows mark clone size as missing; the rest say once, few, many or name a class of expanded clone.

DNA	CDR3	V	length	size	J	D
TGTGCCAGCAGCCAAGAAATGACAACCTACGAGCAGTACTTC	CASSQEMTTYEQYF	TRBV4-2	14	-	TRBJ2-7	-
TGTGCCAGCACCCCCCTCCGCGAGGGGAGGGGACTTAACTATGGCTACACCTTC	CASTPLREGRGLNYGYTF	TRBV5-6	18	-	TRBJ1-2	-
TGCGCCAGCAGCCCCCCTCGACTAGCGGGGGGAGATACGCAGTATTTT	CASSPPRLAGGDTQYF	TRBV4-1	16	-	TRBJ2-3	TRBD2
TGTGCCTGGAGTGTGGATAGCGGGAGAACAGATACGCAGTATTTT	CAWSVDSGRTDTQYF	TRBV30	15	-	TRBJ2-3	TRBD2
TGCGCCAGCCGAACCTCCCCACAGGGGAACTATGGCTACACCTTC	CASRTSPQGNYGYTF	TRBV5-1	15	-	TRBJ1-2	TRBD1
TGTGCCAGCAGCGTGGTAGGGGCTTACGGGAATGAGCAGTTCTTC	CASSVVGAYGNEQFF	TRBV5-5	15	-	TRBJ2-1	-
TGTGCCAGTACGGGGACAGGCACCTATAATGAAAAACTGTTTTTT	CASTGTGTYNEKLFF	TRBV19	15	-	TRBJ1-4	TRBD1
TGTGCCAGTGGGACAGCGAACACTGAAGCTTTCTTT	CASGTANTEAFF	TRBV9	12	once	TRBJ1-1	TRBD1
TGTGCCAGCAGCGGAGACAGCACAGATACGCAGTATTTT	CASSGDSTDTQYF	TRBV28	13	-	TRBJ2-3	-
TGTGCCAGCAGCCCGCGTAGCGCAACTAATGAAAAACTGTTTTTT	CASSPRSATNEKLFF	TRBV7-9	15	-	TRBJ1-4	-
TGTGCCAGCAGCTTCCTTCCAGATACGAACACTGAAGCTTTCTTT	CASSFLPDTNTEAFF	TRBV5-5	15	-	TRBJ1-1	-
TGTGCCAGCCGAGAGGGTCACTATGGCTACACCTTC	CASREGHYGYTF	TRBV27	12	once	TRBJ1-2	-
TGTGCCAGCAGCCAAGAGGAGGCCAAAAACATTCAGTACTTC	CASSQEEAKNIQYF	TRBV4-2	14	once	TRBJ2-4	-
TGTGCCAGCAGTTACTCGATAGCGGTGACCTACGAGCAGTACTTC	CASSYSIAVTYEQYF	TRBV6-6	15	-	TRBJ2-7	-